The 23 T cell receptor beta chains below come from one sample, sequenced in a study of T cell responses to AZD1222 COVID-19 vaccine. Assay: immunoSEQ multiplex PCR; the TCRdb copy retains only in-frame clones and omits some. The table lists roughly 150,000 clones, roughly 92% of them singletons. The specimen comprised peripheral blood, sampled 28 days after the second AZD1222 dose. The receptors stem from an adult who received the AZD1222 COVID-19 vaccine.

The chain employs TRBV19 and TRBJ2-2; perhaps TRBD2 as D (5 bases). The CDR3 runs to 13 residues. V lost 8 bases to trimming and J lost 5 bases, with 12 bases between them. Germline V gene lookup returns CDR1 LNHDA and CDR2 SQIVND (reference sequence). CDR3 in DNA: TGTGCCAGTTCGCTAGCCCAAACCGGGGAGCTGTTTTTT. This translates into CASSLAQTGELFF. The complete variable domain, with remaining parts taken from reference TRBV19 and TRBJ2-2, reads DGGITQSPKYLFRKEGQNVTLSCEQNLNHDAMYWYRQDPGQGLRLIYYSQIVNDFQKGDIAEGYSVSREKKESFPLTVTSAQKNPTAFYLCASSLAQTGELFFGEGSRLTVL.

This clone was recorded once. The chain is built from TRBV7-8 and TRBJ1-1; no reliable D call. The V end was cut by 2 bases, the J end by 1 base, with 14 bases between. Germline V gene sequence: CDR1 SGHVS, CDR2 FQNEAQ. CDR3 length equals 16 residues. The CDR3 coding sequence is TGTGCCAGCAGCTTAACTGTCGACTCAACGAACACTGAAGCTTTCTTT. It yields the protein CASSLTVDSTNTEAFF. Using reference TRBV7-8 and TRBJ1-1 for the parts outside the CDR3, the full variable domain is GAGVSQSPRYKVAKRGQDVALRCDPISGHVSLFWYQQALGQGPEFLTYFQNEAQLDKSGLPSDRFFAERPEGSVSTLKIQRTQQEDSAVYLCASSLTVDSTNTEAFFGQGTRLTVV.

The CDR3 sequence: CASSYSGRPGELFF. As DNA, the CDR3 is TGTGCCAGCAGTTACTCGGGCCGTCCCGGGGAGCTGTTTTTT. This chain uses TRBV6-6 with TRBJ2-2; D gene uncertain. This CDR3 spans 14 amino acids. V was shortened by 0 bases and J by 6 bases, with 8 bases between the two germline ends. Per germline, CDR1 MNHNY and CDR2 SVGAGI (reference sequence).

The chain carries TRBV25-1 and TRBJ2-1; 9 bases line up with TRBD1. The germline V gene has CDR1 MGHDK and CDR2 SYGVNS. The CDR3 extends over 16 amino acids. The junction had 8 bases not matched to a gene; V was cut back by 4 bases and J by 4 bases. The CDR3 sequence: CASSGTGTGMYNEQFF. The CDR3 coding sequence is TGTGCCAGCAGTGGAACCGGGACAGGGATGTACAATGAGCAGTTCTTC.

V gene TRBV7-9 combines with J gene TRBJ2-2; no definite D call. Germline V CDR1 and CDR2: SEHNR, FQNEAQ (reference sequence). The CDR3 is 12 amino acids. Trimming took 3 bases from V and 6 from J, leaving 5 bases between them. Here the CDR3 DNA reads TGTGCCAGCAGCTTTGGGTCCGGGGAGCTGTTTTTT. It specifies CASSFGSGELFF.

This rearrangement joins TRBV28 to TRBJ1-4; weak D call: TRBD1 (5 bases). This CDR3 is 15 amino acids long. V gave up 5 bases and J gave up 5 bases, with 15 bases separating them. The germline CDR1 and CDR2 sequences are MDHEN and SYDVKM. CDR3 DNA: TGTGCCAGCAGTAATCCGGGACCGCCGAATGAAAAACTGTTTTTT. As protein: CASSNPGPPNEKLFF.

The chain has TRBV4-3 and TRBJ2-1; D remains unclear. CDR1 and CDR2 from the germline V gene are LGHNA and YSLEER. The CDR3 covers 13 residues. The V and J ends lost 2 bases and 3 bases respectively, with 5 bases between them. CDR3 protein: CASSQHNYNEQFF. The DNA of the CDR3 is TGCGCCAGCAGCCAACACAACTACAATGAGCAGTTCTTC.

The chain links TRBV19 to TRBJ1-1; a possible D gene is TRBD1 (5 bases). The CDR3 spans 14 residues. Per germline, CDR1 LNHDA and CDR2 SQIVND (reference sequence). V was shortened by 7 bases and J by 5 bases, with 17 bases between the two germline ends. CDR3 protein: CASTAVGVSTEAFF. Written as DNA, the CDR3 is TGTGCCAGTACCGCGGTGGGGGTGAGTACTGAAGCTTTCTTT.

The V and J genes are TRBV19 and TRBJ1-5; no clear D gene. Per the germline V gene, CDR1 is LNHDA and CDR2 is SQIVND (reference sequence). This CDR3 region has 15 residues. Trimming removed 7 bases from V and 7 bases from J, with 20 bases in between. The CDR3 sequence: CASTPLARSRQPQHF. The CDR3 region has the DNA TGTGCCAGTACCCCCTTGGCGAGATCACGCCAGCCCCAGCATTTT.

This clone appeared a few times. The V call is TRBV4-1, the J call TRBJ2-1; D may be TRBD2 (7 bases). The CDR3 runs to 17 residues. V lost 2 bases, J lost 4 bases, and 18 bases lay in between. Germline V gene lookup returns CDR1 MGHRA and CDR2 YSYEKL. The CDR3 spells CASSQTQGGRGYNEQFF. The CDR3 nucleotides are TGCGCCAGCAGCCAAACCCAGGGAGGGAGGGGGTACAATGAGCAGTTCTTC.

V gene TRBV27 combines with J gene TRBJ1-6; 8 bases align to TRBD1. This CDR3 comprises 13 residues. Losses at the gene ends were 10 bases for V and 8 bases for J; bases not matched to a gene: 7. The germline gives CDR1 MNHEY, CDR2 SMNVEV (reference sequence). CDR3: CATSDRVYSPLHF. The CDR3 DNA sequence: TGTGCCACCTCGGACAGGGTGTATTCACCCCTCCACTTT.

The chain uses TRBV5-4 and TRBJ2-5; 9 nucleotides agree with TRBD2. Trimming took 3 bases from V and 4 from J; bases not matched to a gene: 7. The CDR3 length is 15 residues. Germline CDR1 is SGHNT and CDR2 is YYREEE (reference sequence). CDR3 nucleotides: TGTGCCAGCAGCTCAGAGGGACTAGCAAGAGAGACCCAGTACTTC. Translating gives CASSSEGLARETQYF.

The rearrangement joins TRBV3-1 (or the pseudogene TRBV3-2) to TRBJ1-6, with D maybe TRBD1 (6 bases). CDR3 length: 16 residues. Germline CDR1 reads LGHDT; CDR2 reads YNNKEL (reference sequence). V was pared by 3 bases and J by 7 bases, with 16 bases between. Here the CDR3 reads CASSHLSGAVNSPLHF. The CDR3 DNA follows: TGTGCCAGCAGCCATCTGTCGGGGGCCGTAAATTCACCCCTCCACTTT.

V is TRBV11-2 and J is TRBJ2-1; TRBD1 matches at 7 bases. This CDR3 contains 16 residues. The V and J ends lost 5 bases and 0 bases, in that order; junction bases with no gene match: 7. Germline lookup yields CDR1 SGHAT and CDR2 FQNNGV. CDR3 DNA: TGTGCCAGCAGCCCCCGGACAGGCAACTCCTACAATGAGCAGTTCTTC. It codes for CASSPRTGNSYNEQFF.

The rearrangement joins TRBV13 to TRBJ1-2; a weak D match, TRBD1 (5 bases). V lost 6 bases and J lost 4, with 12 bases in between. Germline-derived CDR1 and CDR2 are PRHDT and FYEKMQ (reference sequence). The CDR3 length is 13 residues. The CDR3 nucleotides read TGTGCCAGCAGGATGATGGGGACCTATGGCTACACCTTC. Protein sequence: CASRMMGTYGYTF. Drawing the rest from reference TRBV13 and TRBJ1-2, the complete variable domain is AAGVIQSPRHLIKEKRETATLKCYPIPRHDTVYWYQQGPGQDPQFLISFYEKMQSDKGSIPDRFSAQQFSDYHSELNMSSLELGDSALYFCASRMMGTYGYTFGSGTRLTVV.

This chain joins TRBV3-1 (or the pseudogene TRBV3-2) and TRBJ1-5; D is unresolved. This CDR3 region has 14 residues. V was clipped by 1 base and J by 0 bases, with 4 bases between them. The V gene's germline CDR1 is LGHDT and CDR2 YNNKEL (reference sequence). CDR3 sequence: CASSQGLSNQPQHF. The CDR3 DNA follows: TGTGCCAGCAGCCAAGGACTTAGCAATCAGCCCCAGCATTTT.

The genes are TRBV11-2 and TRBJ1-5; no definite D call. V lost 5 bases to trimming and J lost 2 bases, with 7 bases between them. This CDR3 spans 13 amino acids. CDR1 and CDR2 from the germline V gene are SGHAT and FQNNGV. This chain's CDR3 is CASSNDGNQPQHF. The CDR3 bases are TGTGCCAGCAGCAACGACGGCAATCAGCCCCAGCATTTT.

V usage is TRBV27 and J usage is TRBJ2-5, with 9 bases that match TRBD2. V lost 5 bases, J lost 1 base, and 8 bases stayed unmatched. Germline CDR1 MNHEY, CDR2 SMNVEV (reference sequence). This CDR3 spans 16 amino acids. This CDR3 reads CASSIFAGGGQETQYF. CDR3 bases: TGTGCCAGCAGTATCTTCGCGGGGGGGGGCCAAGAGACCCAGTACTTC.

The rearrangement joins TRBV19 to TRBJ2-2; weak D call: TRBD1 (6 bases). Per the germline V gene, CDR1 is LNHDA and CDR2 is SQIVND (reference sequence). The CDR3 is 14 amino acids. Trimming took 5 bases from V and 1 from J, leaving 8 bases between them. CDR3 sequence: CASSPTGNTGELFF. CDR3 in DNA: TGTGCCAGTAGTCCGACAGGGAACACCGGGGAGCTGTTTTTT. Drawing the rest from reference TRBV19 and TRBJ2-2, the complete variable domain is DGGITQSPKYLFRKEGQNVTLSCEQNLNHDAMYWYRQDPGQGLRLIYYSQIVNDFQKGDIAEGYSVSREKKESFPLTVTSAQKNPTAFYLCASSPTGNTGELFFGEGSRLTVL.

The V gene is TRBV6-1, the J gene TRBJ2-3; 9 bases fit TRBD2. The CDR3 has 18 amino acids. The V gene end was trimmed by 1 base and the J gene end by 7 bases; junction bases not matched to a gene: 15. The germline CDR1 and CDR2 sequences are MNHNS and SASEGT. CDR3 protein: CASSEGWLAGFLLNTQYF. The CDR3 DNA reads TGTGCCAGCAGTGAAGGGTGGCTAGCGGGGTTCTTGTTGAATACGCAGTATTTT.

This clone was counted a few times. The CDR3 sequence is CASSQEQGVYQPQHF. The CDR3 nucleotides are TGTGCCAGCAGCCAAGAGCAGGGGGTTTATCAGCCCCAGCATTTT. The rearrangement uses TRBV3-1 (or the pseudogene TRBV3-2) and TRBJ1-5; 7 positions agree with TRBD1. CDR1 is LGHDT, CDR2 YNNKEL, per germline (reference sequence). With V trimmed by 0 bases and J by 5 bases, 4 bases remained unmatched. The CDR3 has 15 amino acids.

The chain combines TRBV7-9 with TRBJ2-6, with 9 bases matching TRBD1. The CDR3 covers 16 residues. The trim removed 4 bases at V and 4 bases at J, leaving 5 bases unmatched. CDR1 SEHNR and CDR2 FQNEAQ come from the germline V gene (reference sequence). CDR3 nucleotides: TGTGCCAGCAGCTCTACAGGGGGCAACGGGGCCAACGTCCTGACTTTC. Amino acid sequence: CASSSTGGNGANVLTF.

The chain recombines TRBV2 with TRBJ1-1; 8 nucleotides line up with TRBD1. The germline V gene encodes CDR1 SNHLY and CDR2 FYNNEI. The CDR3 length is 14 residues. With 3 bases clipped from V and 5 bases from J, the junction kept 5 bases outside the gene matches. The CDR3 DNA sequence: TGTGCCAGCAGTGAGATGACAGGGGAGACTGAAGCTTTCTTT. Translating it yields CASSEMTGETEAFF.